This T cell receptor (beta chain) came from a study of OX40 agonist ivuxolimab in advanced cancers. The overall study: Ivuxolimab, an antibody that agonizes OX40 (CD134), was administered to the patients.

Profiled with immunoSEQ multiplex PCR; TCRdb holds only in-frame clones, not every one. Of about 73,000 clones in the sample, about 93% were seen once. Patients were ruled out by autoimmune disease history or systemic immunosuppression. The CDR3 has 14 amino acids. V shed 5 bases and J shed 1 base, with 11 bases lying between them. Looked up from germline, CDR1 is MGHDK and CDR2 is SYGVNS. The chain carries TRBV25-1 and TRBJ1-1; D not resolved. The sequence derives from an adult with an advanced solid tumor such as melanoma, head and neck, liver or kidney cancer. The sequencing here drew on CD4+ or CD8+ T cells sorted from blood, taken in a trial of the OX40 agonist ivuxolimab. The CDR3 bases are TGTGCCAGCAGTCGTCAGTCGGGGAACACTGAAGCTTTCTTT. Translating gives CASSRQSGNTEAFF.